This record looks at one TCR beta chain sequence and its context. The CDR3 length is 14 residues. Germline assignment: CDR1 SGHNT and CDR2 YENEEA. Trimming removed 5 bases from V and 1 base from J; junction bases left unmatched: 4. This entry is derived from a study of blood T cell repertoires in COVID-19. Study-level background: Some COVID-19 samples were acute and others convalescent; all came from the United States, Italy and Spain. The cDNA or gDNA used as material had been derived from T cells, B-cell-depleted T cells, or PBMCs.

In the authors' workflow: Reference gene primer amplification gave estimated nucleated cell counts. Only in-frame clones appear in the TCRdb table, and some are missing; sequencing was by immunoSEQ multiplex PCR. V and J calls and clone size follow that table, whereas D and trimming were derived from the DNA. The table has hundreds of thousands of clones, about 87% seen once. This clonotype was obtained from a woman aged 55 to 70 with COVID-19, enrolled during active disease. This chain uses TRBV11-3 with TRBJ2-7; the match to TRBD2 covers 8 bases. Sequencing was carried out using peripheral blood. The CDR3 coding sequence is TGTGCCAGCAGCCTCGGGGGGGGGTCCTACGAGCAGTACTTC. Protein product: CASSLGGGSYEQYF.